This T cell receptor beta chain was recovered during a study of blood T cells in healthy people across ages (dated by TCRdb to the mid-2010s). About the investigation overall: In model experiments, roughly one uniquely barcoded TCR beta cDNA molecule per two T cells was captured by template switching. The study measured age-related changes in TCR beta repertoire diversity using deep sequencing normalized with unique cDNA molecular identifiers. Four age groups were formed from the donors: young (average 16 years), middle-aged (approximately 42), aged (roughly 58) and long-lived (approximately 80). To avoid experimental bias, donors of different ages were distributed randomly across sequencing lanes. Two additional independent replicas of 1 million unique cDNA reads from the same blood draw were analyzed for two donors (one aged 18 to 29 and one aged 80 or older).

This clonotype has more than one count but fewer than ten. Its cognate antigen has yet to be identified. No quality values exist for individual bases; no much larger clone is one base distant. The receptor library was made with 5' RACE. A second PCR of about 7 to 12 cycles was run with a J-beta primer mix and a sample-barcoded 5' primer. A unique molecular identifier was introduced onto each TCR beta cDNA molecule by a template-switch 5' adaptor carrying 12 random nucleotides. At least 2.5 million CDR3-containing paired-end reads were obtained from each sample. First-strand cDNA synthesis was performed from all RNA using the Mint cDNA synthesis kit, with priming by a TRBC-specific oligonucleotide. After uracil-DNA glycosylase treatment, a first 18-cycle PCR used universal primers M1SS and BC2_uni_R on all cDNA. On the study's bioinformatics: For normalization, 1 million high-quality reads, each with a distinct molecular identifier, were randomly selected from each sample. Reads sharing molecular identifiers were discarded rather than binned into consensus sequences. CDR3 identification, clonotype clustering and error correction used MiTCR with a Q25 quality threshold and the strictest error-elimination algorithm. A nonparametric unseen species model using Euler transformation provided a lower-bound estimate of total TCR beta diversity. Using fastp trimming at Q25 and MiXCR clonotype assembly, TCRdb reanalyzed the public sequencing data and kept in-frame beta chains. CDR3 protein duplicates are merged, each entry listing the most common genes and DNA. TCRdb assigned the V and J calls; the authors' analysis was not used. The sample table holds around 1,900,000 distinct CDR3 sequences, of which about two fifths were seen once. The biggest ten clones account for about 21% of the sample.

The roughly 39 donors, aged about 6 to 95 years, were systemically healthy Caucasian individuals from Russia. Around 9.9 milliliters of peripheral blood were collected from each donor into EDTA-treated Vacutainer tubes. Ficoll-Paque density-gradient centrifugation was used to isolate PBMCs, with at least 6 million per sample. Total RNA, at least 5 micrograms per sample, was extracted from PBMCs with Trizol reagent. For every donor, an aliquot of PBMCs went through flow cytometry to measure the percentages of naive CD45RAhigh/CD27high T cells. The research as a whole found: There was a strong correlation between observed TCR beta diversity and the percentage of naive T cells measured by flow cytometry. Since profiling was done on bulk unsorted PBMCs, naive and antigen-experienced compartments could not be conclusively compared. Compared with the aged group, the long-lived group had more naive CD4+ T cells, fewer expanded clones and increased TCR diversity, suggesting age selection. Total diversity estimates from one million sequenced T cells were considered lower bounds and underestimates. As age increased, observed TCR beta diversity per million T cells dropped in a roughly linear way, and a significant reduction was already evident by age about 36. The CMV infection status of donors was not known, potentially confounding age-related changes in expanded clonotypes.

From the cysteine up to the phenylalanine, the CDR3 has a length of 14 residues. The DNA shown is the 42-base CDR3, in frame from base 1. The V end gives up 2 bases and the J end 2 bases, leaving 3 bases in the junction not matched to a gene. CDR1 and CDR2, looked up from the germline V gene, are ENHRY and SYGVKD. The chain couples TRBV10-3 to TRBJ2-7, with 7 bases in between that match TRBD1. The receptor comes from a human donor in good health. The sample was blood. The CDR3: CAISEGQETYEQYF. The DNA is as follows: TGTGCCATCAGTGAGGGACAGGAAACCTACGAGCAGTACTTC.